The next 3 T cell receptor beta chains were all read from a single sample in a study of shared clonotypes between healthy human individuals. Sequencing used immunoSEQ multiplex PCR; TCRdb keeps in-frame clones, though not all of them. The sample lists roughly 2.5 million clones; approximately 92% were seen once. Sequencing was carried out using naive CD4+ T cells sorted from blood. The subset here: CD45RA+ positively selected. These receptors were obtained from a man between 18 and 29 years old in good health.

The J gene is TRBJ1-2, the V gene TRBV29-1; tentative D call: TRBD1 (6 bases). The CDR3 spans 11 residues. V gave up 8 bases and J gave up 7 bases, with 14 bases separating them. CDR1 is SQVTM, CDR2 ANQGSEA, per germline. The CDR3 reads CSYSDSSGYTF. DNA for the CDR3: TGCAGCTACTCGGACAGTAGTGGCTACACCTTC.

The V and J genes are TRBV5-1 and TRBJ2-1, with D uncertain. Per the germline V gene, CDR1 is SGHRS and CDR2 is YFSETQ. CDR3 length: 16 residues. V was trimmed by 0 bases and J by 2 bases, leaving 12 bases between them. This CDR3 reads CASSLAVGSPYNEQFF. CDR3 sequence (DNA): TGCGCCAGCAGCTTGGCCGTCGGGTCACCCTACAATGAGCAGTTCTTC.

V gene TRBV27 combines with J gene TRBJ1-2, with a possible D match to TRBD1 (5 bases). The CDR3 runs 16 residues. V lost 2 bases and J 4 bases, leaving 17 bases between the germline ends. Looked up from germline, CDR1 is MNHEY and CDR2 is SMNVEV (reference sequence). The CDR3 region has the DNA TGTGCCAGCAGTTTACGCAGGGACCAGCTCCCCTATGGCTACACCTTC. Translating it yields CASSLRRDQLPYGYTF.